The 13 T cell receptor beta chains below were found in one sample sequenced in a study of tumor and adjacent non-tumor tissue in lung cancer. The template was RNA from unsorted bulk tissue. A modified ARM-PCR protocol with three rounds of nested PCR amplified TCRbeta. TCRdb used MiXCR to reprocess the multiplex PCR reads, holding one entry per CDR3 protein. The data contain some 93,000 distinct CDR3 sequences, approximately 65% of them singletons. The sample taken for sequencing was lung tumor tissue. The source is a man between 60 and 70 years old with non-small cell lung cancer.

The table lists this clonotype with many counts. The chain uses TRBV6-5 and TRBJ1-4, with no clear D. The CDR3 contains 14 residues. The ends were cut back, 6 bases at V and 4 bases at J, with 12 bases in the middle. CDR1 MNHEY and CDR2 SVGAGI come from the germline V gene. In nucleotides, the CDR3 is TGTGCCAGCAGGTCTGGAGGGCTTAATGAAAAACTGTTTTTT. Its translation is CASRSGGLNEKLFF.

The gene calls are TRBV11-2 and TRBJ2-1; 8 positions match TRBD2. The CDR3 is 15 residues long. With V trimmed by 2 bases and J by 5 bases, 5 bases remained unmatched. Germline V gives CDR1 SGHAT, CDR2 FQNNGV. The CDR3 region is CASSLSTSAHNEQFF. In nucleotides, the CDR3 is TGTGCCAGCAGCTTATCGACTAGCGCCCACAATGAGCAGTTCTTC.

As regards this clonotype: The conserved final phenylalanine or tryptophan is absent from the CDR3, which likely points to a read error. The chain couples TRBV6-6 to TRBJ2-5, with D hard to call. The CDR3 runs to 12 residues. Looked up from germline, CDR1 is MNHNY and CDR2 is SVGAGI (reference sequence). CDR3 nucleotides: TGTGTCAGCAGTTACCTGCAAGAGACCCAGTACCTC. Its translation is CVSSYLQETQYL.

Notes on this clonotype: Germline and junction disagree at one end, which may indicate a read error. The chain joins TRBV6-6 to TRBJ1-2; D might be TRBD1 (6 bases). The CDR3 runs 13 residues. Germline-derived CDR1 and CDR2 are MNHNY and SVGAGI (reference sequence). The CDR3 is CTSSSGGRYGYTF. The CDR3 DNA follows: TGTACCAGCAGTTCCGGGGGCCGCTACGGCTACACCTTC.

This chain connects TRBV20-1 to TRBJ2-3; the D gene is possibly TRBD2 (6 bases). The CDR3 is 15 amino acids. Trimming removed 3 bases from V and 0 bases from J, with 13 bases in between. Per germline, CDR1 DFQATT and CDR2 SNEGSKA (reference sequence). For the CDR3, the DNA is TGCAGTGCTAGTGTCCGGACTACTAGCACAGATACGCAGTATTTT. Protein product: CSASVRTTSTDTQYF.

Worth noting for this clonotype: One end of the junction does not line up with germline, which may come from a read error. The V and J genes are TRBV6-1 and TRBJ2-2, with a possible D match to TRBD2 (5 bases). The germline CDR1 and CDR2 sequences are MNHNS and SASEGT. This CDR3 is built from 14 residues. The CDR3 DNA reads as TGTGCCAGCAGTGTGGAAGCGAACACCGGGGAGCTATTTTTT. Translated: CASSVEANTGELFF.

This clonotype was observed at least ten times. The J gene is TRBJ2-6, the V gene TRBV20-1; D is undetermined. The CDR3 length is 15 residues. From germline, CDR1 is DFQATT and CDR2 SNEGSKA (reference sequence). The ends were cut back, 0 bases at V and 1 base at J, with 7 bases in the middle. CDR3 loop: CSARDFGSGANVLTF. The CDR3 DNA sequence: TGCAGTGCTAGAGATTTCGGTTCTGGGGCCAACGTCCTGACTTTC.

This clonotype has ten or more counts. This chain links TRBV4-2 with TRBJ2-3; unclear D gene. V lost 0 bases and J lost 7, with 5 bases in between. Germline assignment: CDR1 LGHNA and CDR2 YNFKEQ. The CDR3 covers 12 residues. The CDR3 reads CASSQDRYTQYF. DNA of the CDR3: TGTGCCAGCAGCCAAGATAGGTATACGCAGTATTTT.

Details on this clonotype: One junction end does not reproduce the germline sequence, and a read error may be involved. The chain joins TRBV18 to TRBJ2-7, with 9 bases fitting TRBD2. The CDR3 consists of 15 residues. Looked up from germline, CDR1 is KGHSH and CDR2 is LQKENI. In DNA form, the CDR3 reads TGTGCCAGCTCAGGGTTAGCGGGAGAGTACTACAAGCAGTACTTC. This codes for CASSGLAGEYYKQYF.

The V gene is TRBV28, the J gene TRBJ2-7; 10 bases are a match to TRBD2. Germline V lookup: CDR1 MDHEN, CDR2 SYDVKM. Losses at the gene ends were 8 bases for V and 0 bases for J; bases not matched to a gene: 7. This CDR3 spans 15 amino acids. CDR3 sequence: CASHGASGSSYEQYF. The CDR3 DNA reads TGTGCCAGCCATGGGGCTAGCGGGAGCTCCTACGAGCAGTACTTC.

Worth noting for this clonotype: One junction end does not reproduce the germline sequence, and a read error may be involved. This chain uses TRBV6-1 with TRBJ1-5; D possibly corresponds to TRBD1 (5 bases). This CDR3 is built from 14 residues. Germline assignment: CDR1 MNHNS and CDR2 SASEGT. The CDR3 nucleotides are TGTGCCAGCAGTTATGGGACCTCCAATCAGCCCCCGCGTTTT. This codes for CASSYGTSNQPPRF.

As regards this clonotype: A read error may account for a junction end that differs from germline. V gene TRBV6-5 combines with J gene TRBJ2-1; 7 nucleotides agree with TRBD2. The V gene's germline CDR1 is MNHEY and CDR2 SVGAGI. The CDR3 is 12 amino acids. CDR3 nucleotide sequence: TGTACCAGCAGTCAGACTAGCAGTGAGCAGTTCTTC. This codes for CTSSQTSSEQFF.

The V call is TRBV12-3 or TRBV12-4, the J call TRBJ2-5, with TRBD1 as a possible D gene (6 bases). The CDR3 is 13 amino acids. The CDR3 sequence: CVNSRTDQETQYF. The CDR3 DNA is TGTGTCAACAGTCGGACAGACCAAGAGACCCAGTACTTC.